This TCR beta chain was recorded in a study of early T cells in non-severe SARS-CoV-2 infection. The overall study: Sequenced bulk RNA came from whole blood that was unsorted, and chains were unpaired.

The CDR3 length is 12 residues. Germline assignment: CDR1 SQVTM and CDR2 ANQGSEA. V lost 7 bases, J lost 12 bases, and 10 bases stayed unmatched. TCRdb reprocessed the 5' RACE reads with MiXCR, giving one entry per CDR3 protein. The sample yields 40,000 to 45,000 distinct CDR3 sequences, roughly 4.7% seen once. This clonotype was counted between two and nine times. The sample consisted of whole blood. The chain uses TRBV29-1 and TRBJ2-1; 9 bases fit TRBD1. The source is an adult who was a healthcare worker with PCR-confirmed SARS-CoV-2 infection or an uninfected control (not recorded which). CDR3 in DNA: TGCAGCGATTGGACAGGGGATGATACGCAGTTCTTC. It yields the protein CSDWTGDDTQFF.